The source of this T cell receptor beta chain is a study of T cell responses to AZD1222 COVID-19 vaccine. Assay used: immunoSEQ multiplex PCR; TCRdb lists only in-frame clones, some missing. This table holds about 150,000 clones, roughly 90% found once. The CDR3 is 10 residues long. Trimming shortened V by 4 bases and J by 7 bases, and 5 bases separated the two germline ends. Germline V lookup: CDR1 SQVTM, CDR2 ANQGSEA. The sample consisted of peripheral blood, taken on day 0 of AZD1222 vaccination. This chain joins TRBV29-1 and TRBJ1-5; D remains ambiguous. The sequence was obtained from an adult in good health. The CDR3 is CSVVRQPQHF. The CDR3, as DNA: TGCAGCGTTGTGCGGCAGCCCCAGCATTTT.